The clone carrying this T cell receptor (beta chain) was seen a single time. Antigen specificity is unknown. The ends lost 0 bases at V and 0 bases at J; junction bases unmatched: 15. CDR3 size: 22 residues. Germline V lookup: CDR1 LGHNA, CDR2 YNFKEQ. This table comes from immunoSEQ multiplex PCR, and its TCRdb copy is limited to in-frame clones, with some not included. Among 600,000 to 750,000 clones, approximately 77% were seen once, and the ten largest hold under 2%. The entry originates in a study of shared clonotypes between healthy human individuals. General study results and limits: Larger estimated richness was generally recorded for naive subsets relative to memory subsets. The sharing of 4.5% to 5% of naive CD4 clonotypes was seen across a handful of donors.

The sequenced sample consisted of memory CD4+ T cells sorted from blood. Subset reported: CD45RA-negative fraction. The TCR originated in a woman between 25 and 40 years old in good health. The genes are TRBV4-2 and TRBJ2-6, with 9 bases aligning to TRBD1. CDR3 loop: CASSQDPGTGSRPSSGANVLTF. CDR3 coding DNA: TGTGCCAGCAGCCAAGATCCCGGGACAGGGTCGCGGCCCTCCTCTGGGGCCAACGTCCTGACTTTC.